This T cell receptor (beta chain) was recorded in a study of OX40 agonist ivuxolimab in advanced cancers. Clones were sequenced by immunoSEQ multiplex PCR, and TCRdb holds only the in-frame ones, with some missing. Here the sample spans 40,000 to 45,000 clones, approximately 90% being singletons. The CDR3 is 17 residues long. Unmatched junction bases numbered 10, after V lost 0 bases and J lost 5 bases. In germline, CDR1 is KGHSH, CDR2 LQKENI. The sequencing here drew on CD4+ or CD8+ T cells sorted from blood, taken in a trial of the OX40 agonist ivuxolimab. This TCR was recovered from an adult with an advanced solid tumor such as melanoma, head and neck, liver or kidney cancer. The chain links TRBV18 to TRBJ1-5; 7 nucleotides line up with TRBD1. The CDR3: CASSPPSTGRQHQPQHF. In DNA form, the CDR3 reads TGTGCCAGCTCACCACCGTCGACAGGGAGGCAGCATCAGCCCCAGCATTTT. Using reference TRBV18 and TRBJ1-5 for the parts outside the CDR3, the full variable domain is NAGVMQNPRHLVRRRGQEARLRCSPMKGHSHVYWYRQLPEEGLKFMVYLQKENIIDESGMPKERFSAEFPKEGPSILRIQQVVRGDSAAYFCASSPPSTGRQHQPQHFGDGTRLSIL.